Presented here are 29 T cell receptor beta chains from one specimen sequenced in a study of cytomegalovirus exposure and HLA in healthy donors. Amplification used 60 Vbeta primers and 13 Jbeta primers. Assay: immunoSEQ multiplex PCR; the TCRdb copy retains only in-frame clones and omits some. The profile shows about 170,000 clones, around 76% of them singletons. The sequenced sample consisted of PBMCs. These receptors were collected from a middle-aged man in good health and CMV-seropositive.

V usage is TRBV29-1 and J usage is TRBJ1-2; no clear D gene. V shed 3 bases and J shed 4 bases, with 12 bases lying between them. The CDR3 extends over 13 amino acids. CDR1 and CDR2 (germline): SQVTM, ANQGSEA. In nucleotides, the CDR3 is TGCAGCGTTGATCGAGGGATCGGCTATGGCTACACCTTC. Translating gives CSVDRGIGYGYTF.

This chain connects TRBV19 to TRBJ2-4, with D tentatively TRBD2 (7 bases). The V and J ends lost 4 bases and 3 bases respectively, with 16 bases between them. Germline CDR1 reads LNHDA; CDR2 reads SQIVND (reference sequence). The CDR3 is made up of 16 amino acids. The CDR3 is CASSTLGGPGKNIQYF. The CDR3 DNA reads as TGTGCCAGTAGTACCCTGGGGGGGCCTGGCAAAAACATTCAGTACTTC.

This clone is a singleton in its sample. The chain joins TRBV5-1 to TRBJ1-1; D might be TRBD1 (6 bases). Trimming stripped 2 bases from V and 1 base from J, with 21 bases between. Germline V CDR1 and CDR2: SGHRS, YFSETQ. The CDR3 extends over 18 amino acids. For the CDR3, the DNA is TGCGCCAGCAGCTTCTCCCAGGGACATTCCCGAGGGAACACTGAAGCTTTCTTT. Its translation is CASSFSQGHSRGNTEAFF.

This chain connects TRBV5-5 to TRBJ1-1; TRBD1 might be the D (5 bases). Germline CDR1 is SGHKS and CDR2 is YYEKEE (reference sequence). The V and J ends lost 0 bases and 0 bases respectively, with 9 bases between them. The CDR3 extends over 15 amino acids. The CDR3 region is CASSLGQPMNTEAFF. The CDR3 DNA is TGTGCCAGCAGCTTGGGACAGCCCATGAACACTGAAGCTTTCTTT.

The sample holds a few counts of this clone. The rearrangement uses TRBV5-6 and TRBJ1-4, with TRBD1 as a possible D gene (5 bases). Germline V CDR1 and CDR2: SGHDT, YYEEEE. V lost 4 bases, J lost 4 bases, and 11 bases lay in between. This CDR3 spans 14 amino acids. The DNA of the CDR3 is TGTGCCAGCAGCCGGCCAGGGTTTAATGAAAAACTGTTTTTT. This codes for CASSRPGFNEKLFF.

The rearrangement links TRBV9 to TRBJ1-1; no definite D call. Between the trimmed V and J ends, which lost 0 bases and 2 bases, there was a span of 5 bases. The CDR3 contains 13 residues. Germline lookup yields CDR1 SGDLS and CDR2 YYNGEE. CDR3 protein: CASSVAVNTEAFF. The CDR3 DNA reads TGTGCCAGCAGCGTAGCTGTCAACACTGAAGCTTTCTTT. The full variable domain, completed using reference TRBV9 and TRBJ1-1, is DSGVTQTPKHLITATGQRVTLRCSPRSGDLSVYWYQQSLDQGLQFLIQYYNGEERAKGNILERFSAQQFPDLHSELNLSSLELGDSALYFCASSVAVNTEAFFGQGTRLTVV.

This clone showed up just once. The chain recombines TRBV6-1 with TRBJ1-1; possibly TRBD1 for D (5 bases). Germline CDR1 MNHNS, CDR2 SASEGT. The CDR3 is made up of 15 amino acids. V was cut by 0 bases and J by 6 bases, with 14 bases left in between. The CDR3 here is CASSEASGGRSEAFF. CDR3 in DNA: TGTGCCAGCAGTGAAGCAAGTGGGGGGAGGTCTGAAGCTTTCTTT.

The CDR3 spells CASSVGTGAGTQYF. The CDR3 DNA is TGTGCCAGCAGCGTTGGGACAGGGGCGGGGACCCAGTACTTC. The chain employs TRBV9 and TRBJ2-5; 10 positions agree with TRBD1. The germline gives CDR1 SGDLS, CDR2 YYNGEE. Trimming at V came to 2 bases and at J to 7 bases, leaving 5 bases not matched to a gene. The CDR3 length is 14 residues.

V is TRBV7-2 and J is TRBJ1-4; 8 nucleotides agree with TRBD1. This CDR3 has 13 amino acids. Trimming took 3 bases from V and 10 from J; bases not matched to a gene: 4. The germline V gene has CDR1 SGHTA and CDR2 FQGNSA. This CDR3 is CASSLLQGGKLFF. The CDR3 DNA reads TGTGCCAGCAGCTTGCTACAGGGGGGAAAACTGTTTTTT.

This clone was counted only a few times. The chain's CDR3 is CASSTGQGYNSPLHF. In DNA form, the CDR3 reads TGTGCCAGTAGTACAGGACAGGGGTATAATTCACCCCTCCACTTT. This sequence joins TRBV19 and TRBJ1-6; 9 nucleotides agree with TRBD1. This CDR3 has 15 residues. Losses at the gene ends were 4 bases for V and 4 bases for J; bases not matched to a gene: 2. Germline V gives CDR1 LNHDA, CDR2 SQIVND (reference sequence).

The rearrangement uses TRBV9 and TRBJ2-3, with TRBD1 identical over 10 bases. Germline V CDR1 and CDR2: SGDLS, YYNGEE. With 4 bases clipped from V and 4 bases from J, the junction kept 9 bases outside the gene matches. The CDR3 covers 16 residues. CDR3 sequence reads: CASSTSGGTGADTQYF. CDR3 sequence (DNA): TGTGCCAGCAGCACCTCAGGAGGGACAGGGGCAGATACGCAGTATTTT.

The rearrangement joins TRBV9 to TRBJ2-7; a possible D gene is TRBD1 (6 bases). The CDR3 loop spans 14 amino acids. Germline-derived CDR1 and CDR2 are SGDLS and YYNGEE. Trimming cost V 4 bases and J 4 bases, with 15 bases left between them. The CDR3 DNA is TGTGCCAGCAGCCCAGAGGGACAAACTTACGAGCAGTACTTC. Amino acid sequence: CASSPEGQTYEQYF.

This sequence joins TRBV29-1 and TRBJ1-1; D perhaps matches TRBD1 (5 bases). This CDR3 has 11 amino acids. The V end lost 7 bases, the J end lost 7 bases, and 13 bases lay between the germline ends. Looked up from germline, CDR1 is SQVTM and CDR2 is ANQGSEA. The DNA for the CDR3 is TGCAGCGGTGACCGGGGGGGTGAAGCTTTCTTT. Protein sequence: CSGDRGGEAFF.

The chain couples TRBV9 to TRBJ1-6; possible D gene TRBD1, 6 bases. CDR3 length: 19 amino acids. V was trimmed by 3 bases and J by 7 bases, leaving 26 bases between them. The germline V gene encodes CDR1 SGDLS and CDR2 YYNGEE. The DNA of the CDR3 is TGTGCCAGCAGCGACAACGAAGAAGTAATACAGGGCTGGAATTCACCCCTCCACTTT. The encoded protein is CASSDNEEVIQGWNSPLHF.

J is TRBJ1-2 and V is TRBV30; 7 positions agree with TRBD1. The CDR3 runs to 12 residues. With 4 bases clipped from V and 9 bases from J, the junction kept 8 bases outside the gene matches. Germline V gene lookup returns CDR1 GTSNPN and CDR2 SVGIG (reference sequence). The CDR3 is CAWTKGGVSYTF. The CDR3, as DNA: TGTGCCTGGACCAAAGGGGGCGTCAGCTACACCTTC.

This clone has more than one count but fewer than ten. This rearrangement joins TRBV9 to TRBJ1-3; 7 bases match TRBD1. CDR3 length equals 15 residues. Trimming took 3 bases from V and 2 from J; bases not matched to a gene: 5. Germline V lookup: CDR1 SGDLS, CDR2 YYNGEE. The CDR3 spells CASSDRGFTGNTIYF. CDR3 coding DNA: TGTGCCAGCAGCGACAGGGGTTTTACTGGAAACACCATATATTTT.

This clone was seen only a few times. The chain carries TRBV5-1 and TRBJ2-2, with 8 bases identical to TRBD2. The germline CDR1 and CDR2 sequences are SGHRS and YFSETQ. V trimming: 2 bases; J trimming: 5 bases; junction bases outside the gene matches: 8. The length of the CDR3 is 16 residues. CDR3 coding DNA: TGCGCCAGCAGCTTTGTGTCGGGGGGGCTTACCGGGGAGCTGTTTTTT. Residues: CASSFVSGGLTGELFF.

This chain joins TRBV5-1 and TRBJ1-2, with D tentatively TRBD1 (5 bases). This CDR3 comprises 14 residues. CDR1 and CDR2 (germline): SGHRS, YFSETQ. V was pared by 4 bases and J by 4 bases, with 14 bases between. CDR3 DNA: TGCGCCAGCAGCGGGCAGGGTGCGTCCTATGGCTACACCTTC. Translating gives CASSGQGASYGYTF.

In DNA, the CDR3 is TGTGCCAGCAGCGCGGGAATGGTGAACACTGAAGCTTTCTTT. Translated, it gives CASSAGMVNTEAFF. This chain uses TRBV9 with TRBJ1-1; D remains unclear. The CDR3 spans 14 residues. Trimming stripped 3 bases from V and 0 bases from J, with 9 bases between. Looked up from germline, CDR1 is SGDLS and CDR2 is YYNGEE.

V and J are TRBV5-6 and TRBJ2-1; TRBD2 agrees at 7 bases. After removal of 0 bases from V and 7 bases from J, the junction contained 10 bases not matched to a gene. CDR1 is SGHDT, CDR2 YYEEEE, per germline. The CDR3 spans 16 residues. The CDR3 region has the DNA TGTGCCAGCAGCTTGGGGACTAGTCCGAAACTGAATGAGCAGTTCTTC. Amino acid sequence: CASSLGTSPKLNEQFF.

This clone was counted between two and nine times. The chain combines TRBV5-4 with TRBJ2-3; 7 bases agree with TRBD1. With 2 bases clipped from V and 4 bases from J, the junction kept 7 bases outside the gene matches. From germline, CDR1 is SGHNT and CDR2 YYREEE (reference sequence). The CDR3 spans 15 residues. The CDR3 sequence: CASSLLPTGADTQYF. CDR3 DNA sequence: TGTGCCAGCAGCTTATTACCAACAGGGGCAGATACGCAGTATTTT.

The chain recombines TRBV5-1 with TRBJ2-2; 8 nucleotides align to TRBD1. From germline, CDR1 is SGHRS and CDR2 YFSETQ. This CDR3 contains 15 residues. V shed 4 bases and J 1 base; nucleotides not matched to a gene: 3. CDR3 residues: CASSLGTGNTGELFF. The CDR3 DNA is TGCGCCAGCAGCCTCGGGACAGGGAACACCGGGGAGCTGTTTTTT.

The rearrangement links TRBV15 to TRBJ2-2; 10 nucleotides line up with TRBD1. CDR1 and CDR2 (germline): LNHNV, YYDKDF (reference sequence). CDR3 size: 17 residues. Trimming at V came to 5 bases and at J to 7 bases, leaving 13 bases not matched to a gene. The CDR3, as DNA: TGTGCCACCAGCGCATCCGGGACAGGGGCGTTTTACGGGGAGCTGTTTTTT. This encodes CATSASGTGAFYGELFF. Full variable domain (remainder filled in from reference TRBV15 and TRBJ2-2): DAMVIQNPRYQVTQFGKPVTLSCSQTLNHNVMYWYQQKSSQAPKLLFHYYDKDFNNEADTPDNFQSRRPNTSFCFLDIRSPGLGDTAMYLCATSASGTGAFYGELFFGEGSRLTVL.

The chain has TRBV5-1 and TRBJ2-3; D is perhaps TRBD1 (6 bases). V lost 7 bases to trimming and J lost 0 bases, with 15 bases between them. CDR1 is SGHRS, CDR2 YFSETQ, per germline. This CDR3 is built from 15 residues. The CDR3 DNA reads TGCGCCAGCGACTTTGGGGACACTAGCACAGATACGCAGTATTTT. Protein: CASDFGDTSTDTQYF.

The chain is built from TRBV6-6 and TRBJ2-2, with 7 bases lining up with TRBD1. The length of the CDR3 is 16 residues. With 0 bases clipped from V and 3 bases from J, the junction kept 4 bases outside the gene matches. Germline V CDR1 and CDR2: MNHNY, SVGAGI (reference sequence). CDR3 protein: CASSYSTGAYTGELFF. The CDR3 nucleotides read TGTGCCAGCAGTTACTCTACAGGGGCGTACACCGGGGAGCTGTTTTTT.

The rearrangement links TRBV19 to TRBJ1-1; 12 bases fit TRBD1. Germline values: CDR1 LNHDA, CDR2 SQIVND (reference sequence). V was clipped by 5 bases and J by 5 bases; unmatched bases: 15. There are 18 residues in the CDR3. The CDR3 DNA reads as TGTGCCAGTAGTTTCCGCTCCGGGACAGGGGGCGGGGATACTGAAGCTTTCTTT. It encodes CASSFRSGTGGGDTEAFF.

The chain recombines TRBV6-5 with TRBJ1-5, with 8 bases identical to TRBD1. The CDR3 loop spans 14 amino acids. The junction had 2 bases not matched to a gene; V was cut back by 5 bases and J by 2 bases. In germline, CDR1 is MNHEY, CDR2 SVGAGI. CDR3 nucleotides: TGTGCCAGCAGTGAGACAGGGGGCAATCAGCCCCAGCATTTT. This gives the protein CASSETGGNQPQHF.

This chain uses TRBV12-5 with TRBJ2-5; no firm D call. Germline V gene sequence: CDR1 LGHNT, CDR2 FRNRAP. V was trimmed by 6 bases and J by 3 bases, leaving 17 bases between them. The CDR3 consists of 15 residues. The CDR3 DNA is TGTGCTAGTGGCAACACATTGGTTGGAGAAGAGACCCAGTACTTC. Its protein product is CASGNTLVGEETQYF. Together with reference TRBV12-5 and TRBJ2-5, the CDR3 gives the full variable domain: DARVTQTPRHKVTEMGQEVTMRCQPILGHNTVFWYRQTMMQGLELLAYFRNRAPLDDSGMPKDRFSAEMPDATLATLKIQPSEPRDSAVYFCASGNTLVGEETQYFGPGTRLLVL.

The V gene is TRBV7-8, the J gene TRBJ1-2; tentative D call: TRBD1 (5 bases). The germline V gene has CDR1 SGHVS and CDR2 FQNEAQ. CDR3 length: 15 residues. The germline V and J ends were trimmed by 4 bases and 4 bases, with 16 bases remaining between them. The CDR3 coding sequence is TGTGCCAGCAGCTCAGGAGGGCAGGGCTTCTATGGCTACACCTTC. As protein: CASSSGGQGFYGYTF.